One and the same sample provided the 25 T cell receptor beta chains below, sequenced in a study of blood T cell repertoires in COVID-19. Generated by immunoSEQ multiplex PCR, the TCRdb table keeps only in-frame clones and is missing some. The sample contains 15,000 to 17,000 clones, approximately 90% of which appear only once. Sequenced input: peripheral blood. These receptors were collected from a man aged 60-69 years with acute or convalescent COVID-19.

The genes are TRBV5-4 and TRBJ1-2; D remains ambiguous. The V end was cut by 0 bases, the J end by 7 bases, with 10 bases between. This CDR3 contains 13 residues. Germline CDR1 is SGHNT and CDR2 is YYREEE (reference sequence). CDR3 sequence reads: CASSLAEVGGYTF. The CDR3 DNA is TGTGCCAGCAGCTTGGCGGAGGTGGGTGGCTACACCTTC.

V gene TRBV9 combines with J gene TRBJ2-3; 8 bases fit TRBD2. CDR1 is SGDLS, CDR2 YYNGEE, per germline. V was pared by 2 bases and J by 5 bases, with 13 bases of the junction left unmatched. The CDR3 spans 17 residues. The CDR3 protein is CASSVEGGGGRLDTQYF. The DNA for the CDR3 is TGTGCCAGCAGCGTGGAGGGCGGCGGGGGGAGGTTAGATACGCAGTATTTT.

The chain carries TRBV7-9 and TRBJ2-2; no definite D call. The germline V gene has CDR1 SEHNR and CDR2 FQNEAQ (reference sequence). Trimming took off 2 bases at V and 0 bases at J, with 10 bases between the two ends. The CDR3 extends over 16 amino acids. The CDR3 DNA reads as TGTGCCAGCAGCTTATCAGCGTACGCGAACACCGGGGAGCTGTTTTTT. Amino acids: CASSLSAYANTGELFF.

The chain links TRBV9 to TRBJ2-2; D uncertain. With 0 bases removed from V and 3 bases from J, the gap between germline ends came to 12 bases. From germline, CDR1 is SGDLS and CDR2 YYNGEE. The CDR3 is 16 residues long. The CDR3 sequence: CASSVAGSAYTGELFF. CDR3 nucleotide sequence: TGTGCCAGCAGCGTAGCGGGTAGTGCCTACACCGGGGAGCTGTTTTTT.

CDR3 coding DNA: TGTGCCAGCAGCCAGGCTAGCGGGGTCGAGCAGTACTTC. It is translated as CASSQASGVEQYF. The chain couples TRBV4-2 to TRBJ2-7; 9 nucleotides line up with TRBD2. In germline, CDR1 is LGHNA, CDR2 YNFKEQ. The length of the CDR3 is 13 residues. V lost 3 bases to trimming and J lost 6 bases; unmatched junction nucleotides: 3.

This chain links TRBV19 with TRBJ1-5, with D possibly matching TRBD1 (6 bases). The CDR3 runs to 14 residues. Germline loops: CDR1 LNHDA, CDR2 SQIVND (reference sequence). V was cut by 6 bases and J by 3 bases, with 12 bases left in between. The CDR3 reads CASSLGQFNQPQHF. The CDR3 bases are TGTGCCAGTAGCCTCGGACAGTTCAATCAGCCCCAGCATTTT.

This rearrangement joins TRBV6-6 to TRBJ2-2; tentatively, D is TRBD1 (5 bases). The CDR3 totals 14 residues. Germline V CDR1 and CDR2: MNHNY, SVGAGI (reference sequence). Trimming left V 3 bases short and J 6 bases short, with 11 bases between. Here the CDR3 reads CASSYRTTSGELFF. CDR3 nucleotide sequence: TGTGCCAGCAGTTATAGGACAACCTCCGGGGAGCTGTTTTTT.

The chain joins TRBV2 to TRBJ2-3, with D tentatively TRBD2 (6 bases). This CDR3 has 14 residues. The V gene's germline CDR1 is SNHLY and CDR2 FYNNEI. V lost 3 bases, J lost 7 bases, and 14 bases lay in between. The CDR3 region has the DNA TGTGCCAGCAGTGATTGGGCTGGGGGGAATACGCAGTATTTT. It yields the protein CASSDWAGGNTQYF. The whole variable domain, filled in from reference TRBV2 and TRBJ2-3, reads EPEVTQTPSHQVTQMGQEVILRCVPISNHLYFYWYRQILGQKVEFLVSFYNNEISEKSEIFDDQFSVERPDGSNFTLKIRSTKLEDSAMYFCASSDWAGGNTQYFGPGTRLTVL.

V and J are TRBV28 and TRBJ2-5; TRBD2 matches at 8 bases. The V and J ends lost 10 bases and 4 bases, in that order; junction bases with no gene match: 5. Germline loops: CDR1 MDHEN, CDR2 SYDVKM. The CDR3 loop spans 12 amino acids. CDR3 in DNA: TGTGCCACTAGGACTAGCTTAGAGACCCAGTACTTC. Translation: CATRTSLETQYF.

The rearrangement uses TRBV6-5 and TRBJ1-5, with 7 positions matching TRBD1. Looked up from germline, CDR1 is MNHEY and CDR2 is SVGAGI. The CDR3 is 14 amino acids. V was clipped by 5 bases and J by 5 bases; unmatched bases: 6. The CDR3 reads CASSPYGTDQPQHF. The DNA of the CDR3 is TGTGCCAGCAGTCCCTACGGGACAGATCAGCCCCAGCATTTT.

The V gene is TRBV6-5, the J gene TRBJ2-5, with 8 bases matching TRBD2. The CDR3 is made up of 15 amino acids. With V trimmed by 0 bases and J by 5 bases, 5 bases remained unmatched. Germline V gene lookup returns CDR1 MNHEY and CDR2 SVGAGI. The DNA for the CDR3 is TGTGCCAGCAGTTACTCGGGGACTAGTGGCGAGACCCAGTACTTC. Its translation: CASSYSGTSGETQYF.

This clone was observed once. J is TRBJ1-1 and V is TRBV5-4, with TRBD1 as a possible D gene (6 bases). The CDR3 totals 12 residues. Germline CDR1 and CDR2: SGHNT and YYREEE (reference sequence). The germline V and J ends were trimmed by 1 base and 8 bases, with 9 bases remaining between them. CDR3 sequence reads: CASSLPTGEAFF. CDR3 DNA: TGTGCCAGCAGCTTGCCGACAGGCGAAGCTTTCTTT.

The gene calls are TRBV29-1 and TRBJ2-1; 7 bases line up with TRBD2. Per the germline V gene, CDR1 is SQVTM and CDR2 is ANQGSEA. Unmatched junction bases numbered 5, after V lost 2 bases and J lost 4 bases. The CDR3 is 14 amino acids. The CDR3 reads CSVESSGAYNEQFF. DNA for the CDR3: TGCAGCGTTGAATCCAGCGGGGCTTACAATGAGCAGTTCTTC.

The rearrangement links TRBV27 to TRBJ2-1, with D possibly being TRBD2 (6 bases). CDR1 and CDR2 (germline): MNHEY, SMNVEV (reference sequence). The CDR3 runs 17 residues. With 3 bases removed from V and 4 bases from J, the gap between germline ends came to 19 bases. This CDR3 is CASSLKASVGGYNEQFF. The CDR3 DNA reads TGTGCCAGCAGTTTGAAGGCTAGCGTAGGAGGGTACAATGAGCAGTTCTTC.

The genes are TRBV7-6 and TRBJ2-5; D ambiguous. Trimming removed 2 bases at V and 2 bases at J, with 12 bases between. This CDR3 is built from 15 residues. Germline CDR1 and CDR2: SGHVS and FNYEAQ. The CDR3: CASSLSPARQETQYF. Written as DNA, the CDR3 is TGTGCCAGCAGCTTAAGCCCCGCCAGGCAAGAGACCCAGTACTTC.

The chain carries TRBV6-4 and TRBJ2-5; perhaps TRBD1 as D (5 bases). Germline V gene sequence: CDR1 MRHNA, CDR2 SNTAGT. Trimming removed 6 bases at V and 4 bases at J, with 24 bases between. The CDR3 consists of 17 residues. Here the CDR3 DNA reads TGTGCCAGCAGGGCGGCAGGGCCCTCCTTAATAGGAGAGACCCAGTACTTC. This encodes CASRAAGPSLIGETQYF.

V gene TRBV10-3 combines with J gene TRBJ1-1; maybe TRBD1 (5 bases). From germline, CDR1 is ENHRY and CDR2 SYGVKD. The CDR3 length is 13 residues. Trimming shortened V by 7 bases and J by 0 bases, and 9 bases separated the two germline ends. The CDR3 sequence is CAITGEVNTEAFF. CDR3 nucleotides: TGTGCCATCACGGGGGAGGTGAACACTGAAGCTTTCTTT.

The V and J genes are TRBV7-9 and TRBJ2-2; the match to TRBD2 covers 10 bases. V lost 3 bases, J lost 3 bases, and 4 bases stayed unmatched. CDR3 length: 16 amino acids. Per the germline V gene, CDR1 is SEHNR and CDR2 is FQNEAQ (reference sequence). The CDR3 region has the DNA TGTGCCAGCAGCTTCCTAGCGGGAGAGGACACCGGGGAGCTGTTTTTT. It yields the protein CASSFLAGEDTGELFF.

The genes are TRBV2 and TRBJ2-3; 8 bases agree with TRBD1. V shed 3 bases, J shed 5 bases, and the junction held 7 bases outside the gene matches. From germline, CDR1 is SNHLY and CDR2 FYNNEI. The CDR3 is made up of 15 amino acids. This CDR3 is CASSDVGQGRDTQYF. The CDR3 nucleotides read TGTGCCAGCAGTGACGTTGGACAGGGACGAGATACGCAGTATTTT.

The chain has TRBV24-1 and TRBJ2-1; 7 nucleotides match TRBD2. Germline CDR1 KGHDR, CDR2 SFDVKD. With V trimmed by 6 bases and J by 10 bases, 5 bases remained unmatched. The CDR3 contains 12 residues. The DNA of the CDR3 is TGTGCCACCAGTCAGACCGGGAGGGAGCAGTTCTTC. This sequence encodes CATSQTGREQFF.

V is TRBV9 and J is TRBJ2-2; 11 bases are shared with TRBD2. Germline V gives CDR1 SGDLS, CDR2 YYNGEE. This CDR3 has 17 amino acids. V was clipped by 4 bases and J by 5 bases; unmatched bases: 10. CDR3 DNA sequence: TGTGCCAGCAGCCCACGTAGCGGGAGGGGATTGACCGGGGAGCTGTTTTTT. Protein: CASSPRSGRGLTGELFF.

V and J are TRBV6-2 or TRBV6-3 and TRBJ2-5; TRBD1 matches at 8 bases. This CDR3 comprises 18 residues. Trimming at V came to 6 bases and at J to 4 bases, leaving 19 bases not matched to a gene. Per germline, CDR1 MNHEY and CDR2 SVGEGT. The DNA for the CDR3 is TGTGCCAGCAGCCGCGTGTTCTCTGGACAGGGAGCAGGAGAGACCCAGTACTTC. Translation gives CASSRVFSGQGAGETQYF.

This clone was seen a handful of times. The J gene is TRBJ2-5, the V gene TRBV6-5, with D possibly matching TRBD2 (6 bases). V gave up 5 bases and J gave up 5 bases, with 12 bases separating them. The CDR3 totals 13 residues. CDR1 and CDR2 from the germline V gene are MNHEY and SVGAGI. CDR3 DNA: TGTGCCAGCAGTCGGCGGGGTAAGGAGACCCAGTACTTC. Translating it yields CASSRRGKETQYF.

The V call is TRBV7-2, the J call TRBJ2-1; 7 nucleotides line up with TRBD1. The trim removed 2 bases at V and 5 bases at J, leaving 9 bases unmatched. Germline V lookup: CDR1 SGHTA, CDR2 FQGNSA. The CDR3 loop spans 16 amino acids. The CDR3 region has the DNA TGTGCCAGCAGCTTATCCCCAGGGGGAATGAACAATGAGCAGTTCTTC. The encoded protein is CASSLSPGGMNNEQFF.

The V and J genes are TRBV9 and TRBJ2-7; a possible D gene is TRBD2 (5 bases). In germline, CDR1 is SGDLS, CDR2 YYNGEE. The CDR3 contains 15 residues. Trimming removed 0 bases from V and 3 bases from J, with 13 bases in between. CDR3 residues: CASSVGTSALYEQYF. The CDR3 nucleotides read TGTGCCAGCAGCGTAGGGACTTCTGCCCTCTACGAGCAGTACTTC.